One and the same sample provided the 19 T cell receptor beta chains below, sequenced in a study of T-cell memory formation after mild COVID-19. TCRdb re-derived calls from the 5' RACE reads in MiXCR, one entry per CDR3 protein. The sample yields hundreds of thousands of distinct CDR3 sequences, 20% to 25% seen once. The sample comprised PBMCs or a T cell subset sorted from them (not recorded which). The origin of the receptors is an adult woman who had mild COVID-19 (a few samples of this study predate the infection). Cell type and time point are not known.

The V gene is TRBV24-1, the J gene TRBJ1-1; TRBD1 matches 8 bases. The V gene's germline CDR1 is KGHDR and CDR2 SFDVKD. There are 13 residues in the CDR3. The trim removed 3 bases at V and 9 bases at J, leaving 5 bases unmatched. The CDR3 sequence is CATSDPRDRQAFF. In nucleotides, the CDR3 is TGTGCCACCAGTGATCCGCGGGACAGGCAAGCTTTCTTT.

The chain employs TRBV4-2 and TRBJ1-1, with D maybe TRBD1 (5 bases). Germline loops: CDR1 LGHNA, CDR2 YNFKEQ. The CDR3 loop spans 16 amino acids. Trimming took off 2 bases at V and 1 base at J, with 14 bases between the two ends. DNA of the CDR3: TGTGCCAGCAGCCAATCACCGAGGGGTGGGAACACTGAAGCTTTCTTT. Protein: CASSQSPRGGNTEAFF.

This clonotype occurred many times. The rearrangement links TRBV29-1 to TRBJ2-7; D is unclear. The CDR3 runs to 13 residues. V gave up 2 bases and J gave up 6 bases, with 14 bases separating them. CDR1 is SQVTM and CDR2 is ANQGSEA in the germline V gene. The CDR3 bases are TGCAGCGTTGAAAGGCTACTCCCAGGCGAGCAGTACTTC. It translates to CSVERLLPGEQYF.

This clonotype was picked up a small number of times. The J gene is TRBJ2-1, the V gene TRBV12-3 or TRBV12-4; tentative D call: TRBD1 (7 bases). The CDR3 has 12 residues. The V end lost 3 bases, the J end lost 9 bases, and 9 bases lay between the germline ends. CDR3 coding DNA: TGTGCCAGCAGTTTCAGGGGGGCTGAGCAGTTCTTC. It is translated as CASSFRGAEQFF.

The CDR3 reads CASSKSTLAGENIQYF. Written as DNA, the CDR3 is TGTGCCAGCAGCAAAAGTACCCTCGCCGGGGAAAACATTCAGTACTTC. V and J are TRBV21-1 and TRBJ2-4; TRBD2 reflects the table's D call only, with no check against the DNA. TRBV21-1 is recorded as a pseudogene. This CDR3 has 16 amino acids.

The rearrangement uses TRBV7-3 and TRBJ2-4, with 8 bases that match TRBD2. The J segment lost 10 bases and the V segment lost 5 bases, leaving 7 bases of the junction unmatched. Germline lookup yields CDR1 SGHTA and CDR2 FQGTGA. The CDR3 runs 13 residues. In nucleotides, the CDR3 is TGTGCCAGCAGCGCCCCCGGGGGGGCGATTCAGTACTTC. Translating it yields CASSAPGGAIQYF.

This clonotype has only a few counts. The rearrangement links TRBV19 to TRBJ1-5; TRBD1 might be the D (6 bases). CDR3 length: 14 amino acids. The V gene's germline CDR1 is LNHDA and CDR2 SQIVND (reference sequence). V lost 8 bases, J lost 6 bases, and 17 bases lay in between. In DNA, the CDR3 is TGTGCCAGTTCTGAGGGGGTTTCGGTTCAGCCCCAGCATTTT. Its translation: CASSEGVSVQPQHF.

The chain employs TRBV20-1 and TRBJ1-4; D unresolved. CDR3 length: 12 amino acids. CDR1 DFQATT and CDR2 SNEGSKA come from the germline V gene (reference sequence). Deletions cut 0 bases from V and 8 bases from J, with 7 bases between. DNA of the CDR3: TGCAGTGCTAGAGAACAGCAAGAAAAACTGTTTTTT. Translating it yields CSAREQQEKLFF.

This clonotype was observed a handful of times. The chain has TRBV11-2 and TRBJ1-4, with a tentative D call TRBD1 (5 bases). Germline assignment: CDR1 SGHAT and CDR2 FQNNGV. The CDR3 is made up of 13 amino acids. V was clipped by 6 bases and J by 10 bases, with 15 bases between them. The CDR3 spells CASSGTLGGKLFF. The CDR3 DNA reads as TGTGCCAGCAGTGGTACACTGGGGGGAAAACTGTTTTTT.

CDR3 loop: CASSDLDGYNEQFF. CDR3 bases: TGTGCCAGCAGCGACCTGGACGGCTACAATGAGCAGTTCTTC. V is TRBV9 and J is TRBJ2-1; D call uncertain. CDR1 is SGDLS and CDR2 is YYNGEE in the germline V gene. V was clipped by 3 bases and J by 3 bases, with 10 bases between them. This CDR3 is 14 amino acids long.

The chain has TRBV7-6 and TRBJ2-7; D remains unclear. The germline V gene has CDR1 SGHVS and CDR2 FNYEAQ. V lost 0 bases to trimming and J lost 6 bases, with 9 bases between them. The CDR3 contains 13 residues. This CDR3 is CASSLASKSEQYF. In DNA form, the CDR3 reads TGTGCCAGCAGCTTAGCGTCAAAATCCGAGCAGTACTTC.

There are a few counts of this clonotype. The chain employs TRBV7-2 and TRBJ2-5; 7 bases map to TRBD1. In germline, CDR1 is SGHTA, CDR2 FQGNSA. V dropped 3 bases and J dropped 5; count of bases not matched to a gene: 3. The CDR3 contains 13 residues. The CDR3 DNA sequence: TGTGCCAGCAGCTTCGACAGGGCCGAGACCCAGTACTTC. This sequence encodes CASSFDRAETQYF. Full variable domain (rest looked up from reference TRBV7-2 and TRBJ2-5): GAGVSQSPSNKVTEKGKDVELRCDPISGHTALYWYRQSLGQGLEFLIYFQGNSAPDKSGLPSDRFSAERTGGSVSTLTIQRTQQEDSAVYLCASSFDRAETQYFGPGTRLLVL.

V gene TRBV29-1 combines with J gene TRBJ2-3, with 7 bases lining up with TRBD2. With 8 bases clipped from V and 2 bases from J, the junction kept 13 bases outside the gene matches. CDR1 is SQVTM and CDR2 is ANQGSEA in the germline V gene. This CDR3 has 15 residues. CDR3 sequence: CSSKTTTSTTDTQYF. Written as DNA, the CDR3 is TGCAGCTCCAAGACTACGACTAGCACCACAGATACGCAGTATTTT.

This clonotype was seen repeatedly, ten times or more. The chain uses TRBV24-1 and TRBJ2-3; the D gene is possibly TRBD1 (6 bases). CDR1 and CDR2 (germline): KGHDR, SFDVKD. This CDR3 comprises 16 residues. V shed 7 bases and J shed 2 bases, with 18 bases lying between them. The chain's CDR3 is CATSAPNREYTDTQYF. Here the CDR3 DNA reads TGTGCCACCAGCGCGCCGAACAGGGAATACACAGATACGCAGTATTTT.

This clonotype was detected only a few times. This rearrangement joins TRBV14 to TRBJ1-2; D gene uncertain. CDR1 is SGHDN, CDR2 FVKESK, per germline. The V end lost 7 bases, the J end lost 0 bases, and 12 bases lay between the germline ends. The CDR3 spans 14 residues. The CDR3 protein is CASTPIRANYGYTF. The DNA for the CDR3 is TGTGCCAGCACTCCCATCCGGGCTAACTATGGCTACACCTTC.

J is TRBJ2-5 and V is TRBV11-2, with TRBD2 matching over 8 bases. The V and J ends lost 1 base and 4 bases, in that order; junction bases with no gene match: 5. Germline CDR1 reads SGHAT; CDR2 reads FQNNGV. The CDR3 extends over 15 amino acids. The CDR3 sequence: CASSLVTGGRETQYF. CDR3 nucleotide sequence: TGTGCCAGCAGCTTAGTTACGGGAGGGAGAGAGACCCAGTACTTC.

The gene calls are TRBV20-1 and TRBJ1-5, with D uncertain. The germline CDR1 and CDR2 sequences are DFQATT and SNEGSKA (reference sequence). The CDR3 has 15 residues. Trimming took off 0 bases at V and 0 bases at J, with 9 bases between the two ends. Here the CDR3 reads CSARDHDYSNQPQHF. For the CDR3, the DNA is TGCAGTGCTAGAGATCACGATTATAGCAATCAGCCCCAGCATTTT.

This clonotype has more than one count but fewer than ten. This rearrangement joins TRBV24-1 to TRBJ2-5; 10 nucleotides match TRBD1. V dropped 4 bases and J dropped 5; count of bases not matched to a gene: 9. The CDR3 covers 16 residues. Germline V gives CDR1 KGHDR, CDR2 SFDVKD. The CDR3: CATSDPLTGGGETQYF. CDR3 DNA sequence: TGTGCCACCAGTGACCCCCTGACAGGGGGCGGTGAGACCCAGTACTTC.

This clonotype came up a few times. A read error is possible here, since a much larger clone lies one base away. The chain employs TRBV6-6 and TRBJ2-7; TRBD1 is a possible D gene (5 bases). The CDR3 runs 11 residues. The germline V gene has CDR1 MNHNY and CDR2 SVGAGI (reference sequence). Trimming took 8 bases from V and 3 from J, leaving 8 bases between them. The CDR3 region is CASCRGYEQYF. CDR3 coding DNA: TGTGCCAGCTGTAGGGGCTACGAGCAGTACTTC.